The rows below give T cell receptor beta chains drawn from one sample of a study of control samples from healthy donors and cancer patients. The method was immunoSEQ multiplex PCR; TCRdb's version includes in-frame clones alone and lacks a portion of them. The top ten clones hold 1% to 1.5% of a sample with 50,000 to 65,000 clones, approximately 90% of them seen once. The material sequenced was PBMCs. Receptor source: a woman between 50 and 59 years old with colorectal cancer. Each CDR3 is given with its conserved first and last residue. D genes are given only for firm matches. A clone size is listed for some rows: how often the clone was seen (once, few, many), or a class if it is expanded.

NA	NA	TRBV7-6	TRBJ1-4	14	TGTGCCAGCAGCTTAAGGGGGAGTAATGAAAAACTGTTTTTT	CASSLRGSNEKLFF
TRBD2	NA	TRBV10-3	TRBJ2-1	16	TGTGCCATCAGTGAATCTAGCGGGAGGGCGTGGAATGAGCAGTTCTTC	CAISESSGRAWNEQFF
NA	NA	TRBV5-1	TRBJ2-3	16	TGCGCCAGCAGCGCCCAAGGCCGGGGGAACACAGATACGCAGTATTTT	CASSAQGRGNTDTQYF
TRBD1	NA	TRBV19	TRBJ2-7	15	TGTGCCAGTAGCAAGCGAGGGACAGGGGAGTACGAGCAGTACTTC	CASSKRGTGEYEQYF
NA	NA	TRBV28	TRBJ2-3	17	TGTGCCAGCAGCCTAAACAGCTGGGGCGGGATAGGGGATACGCAGTATTTT	CASSLNSWGGIGDTQYF
NA	NA	TRBV3-1/TRBV3-2	TRBJ1-1	15	TGTGCCAGCAGCCAAGATCACCAGGGCGGAACTGAAGCTTTCTTT	CASSQDHQGGTEAFF
TRBD1	NA	TRBV12-5	TRBJ2-3	16	TGTGCTAGTGGTGCGACGTGGACAGGGAGCACAGATACGCAGTATTTT	CASGATWTGSTDTQYF
TRBD1	NA	TRBV15	TRBJ2-6	20	TGTGCCACCAGCAGACCAGCCACACAGGGGCCGACCAGGGGGGCCAACGTCCTGACTTTC	CATSRPATQGPTRGANVLTF
TRBD1	NA	TRBV6-5	TRBJ1-5	13	TGTGCCAGCAGGGGACAGGGTGGTCAGCCCCAGCATTTT	CASRGQGGQPQHF
NA	once	TRBV6-5	TRBJ2-7	12	TGTGCCAGCTCGGCTCCCAACTACGAGCAGTACTTC	CASSAPNYEQYF
NA	NA	TRBV15	TRBJ1-1	13	TGTGCCACCAGCAGAGAAGGGACACGGGAAGCTTTCTTT	CATSREGTREAFF
TRBD2	NA	TRBV4-2	TRBJ2-1	19	TGTGCCAGCAGCCAAGATCCGCGATCCCCGGGAGGAAGCTACAATGAGCAGTTCTTC	CASSQDPRSPGGSYNEQFF
NA	few	TRBV19	TRBJ1-5	15	TGTGCCAGTAGCGTGCAGGGATTTGGCAATCAGCCCCAGCATTTT	CASSVQGFGNQPQHF
NA	once	TRBV6-6	TRBJ2-3	14	TGTGCCAGCAGTTACTCGGCAGGGGCAGATACGCAGTATTTT	CASSYSAGADTQYF
NA	NA	TRBV7-2	TRBJ1-1	14	TGTGCCAGCAGCCCTAGTGGCAGGAACACTGAAGCTTTCTTT	CASSPSGRNTEAFF
TRBD2	NA	TRBV6-6	TRBJ2-2	14	TGTGCCAGCAGTTATCTAGCGGGGACCGGGGAGCTGTTTTTT	CASSYLAGTGELFF
NA	few	TRBV19	TRBJ2-5	14	TGTGCCAGTAGTATTATTGGCAGAGCAGAGACCCAGTACTTC	CASSIIGRAETQYF
NA	NA	TRBV7-3	TRBJ2-5	16	TGTGCCAGCAGCCCCTCTAGTGGGACCTCGGTGGAGACCCAGTACTTC	CASSPSSGTSVETQYF
NA	NA	TRBV6-4	TRBJ1-2	20	TGTGCCAGCCTCTCAATCTTAACACCTTGGAGGCCGCAAGCTAACTATGGCTACACCTTC	CASLSILTPWRPQANYGYTF
NA	NA	TRBV19	TRBJ1-3	15	TGTGCCAGTAGCTCTCTTGACCACTCTGGAAACACCATATATTTT	CASSSLDHSGNTIYF
NA	NA	TRBV3-1/TRBV3-2	TRBJ1-2	18	TGTGCCAGCAGCCAAGATCAGGGACCCGGCAGGGCTATCTATGGCTACACCTTC	CASSQDQGPGRAIYGYTF
NA	NA	TRBV7-2	TRBJ2-4	14	TGTGCCAGCAGCTTAGGCGGGGGCCCAAACATTCAGTACTTC	CASSLGGGPNIQYF
TRBD2	NA	TRBV11-2	TRBJ2-7	17	TGTGCCAGCAGCTCTGCTTTCCAACTAGCGAAACCCTACGAGCAGTACTTC	CASSSAFQLAKPYEQYF
NA	NA	TRBV15	TRBJ2-1	15	TGTGCCACCAGCGGAGAGACCGGAACCTACAATGAGCAGTTCTTC	CATSGETGTYNEQFF
NA	NA	TRBV19	TRBJ1-1	13	TGTGCCAGTAGTATCGGGCGGGGCACTGAAGCTTTCTTT	CASSIGRGTEAFF
TRBD1	NA	TRBV28	TRBJ1-5	17	TGTGCCAGCATCCCGGGACAGGGGGCCCGCGGCAATCAGCCCCAGCATTTT	CASIPGQGARGNQPQHF
TRBD2	NA	TRBV18	TRBJ2-1	15	TGTGCCAGCTCACCACCTCTAGCGGTGGACAATGAGCAGTTCTTC	CASSPPLAVDNEQFF
NA	NA	TRBV29-1	TRBJ1-1	13	TGCAGCGTTCCCGCAGGGGACGGTTACTCGGCTTTCTTT	CSVPAGDGYSAFF